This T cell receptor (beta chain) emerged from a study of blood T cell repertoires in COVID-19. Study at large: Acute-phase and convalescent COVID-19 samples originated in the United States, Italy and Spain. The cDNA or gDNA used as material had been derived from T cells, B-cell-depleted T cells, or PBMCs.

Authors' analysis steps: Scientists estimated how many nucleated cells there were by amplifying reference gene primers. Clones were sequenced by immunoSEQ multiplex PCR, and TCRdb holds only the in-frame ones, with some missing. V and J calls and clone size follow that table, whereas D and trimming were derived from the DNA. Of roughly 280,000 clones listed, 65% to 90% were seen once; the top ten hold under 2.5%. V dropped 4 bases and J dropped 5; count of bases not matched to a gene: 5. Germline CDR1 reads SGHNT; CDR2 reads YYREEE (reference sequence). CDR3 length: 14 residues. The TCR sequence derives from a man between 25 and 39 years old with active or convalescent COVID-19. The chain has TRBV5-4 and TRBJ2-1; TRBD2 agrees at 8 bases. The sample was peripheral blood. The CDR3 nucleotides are TGTGCCAGCAGCGCGGGACTAGGGGACAATGAGCAGTTCTTC. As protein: CASSAGLGDNEQFF.